This entry is about one T cell receptor (beta chain). This receptor's antigen is unknown. Base qualities are not at hand, and no much larger clone is one base apart. Unmatched junction bases come to 5, with V trimmed by 5 bases and J by 4 bases. According to the germline V gene, CDR1 reads SGHRS and CDR2 reads YFSETQ. From its cysteine to its phenylalanine, the CDR3 spans 13 amino acids. Solely the CDR3 DNA is kept, with 39 bases framed from the first base. Libraries were built with the immunoSEQ multiplex PCR assay. As stored in TCRdb, this immuneACCESS dataset retains in-frame rearrangements with V and J assigned. A fraction of the clones does not appear; measured against another copy, unresolved V genes explain less than half of the discrepancy, and the remainder lacks a known reason. The table for this sample lists roughly 130,000 clones; roughly 90% of them were counted only once. The top ten clones comprise around 8.1% of the sample.

The sample originates from a study of control samples from healthy donors and cancer patients (dated by TCRdb to 2018 to 2021). Recombination linked TRBV5-1 to TRBJ2-7, with 8 middle bases fitting TRBD1. The sequenced material came from blood. The clonotype was recovered from a man between 18 and 29 years old in good health. In nucleotide form, the sequence is TGCGCCAGCAGACGGACAGGGACTTACGAGCAGTACTTC. It encodes CASRRTGTYEQYF. Outside the CDR3, residues come from the reference TRBV5-1 and TRBJ2-7 proteins, so the full variable domain is: KAGVTQTPRYLIKTRGQQVTLSCSPISGHRSVSWYQQTPGQGLQFLFEYFSETQRNKGNFPGRFSGRQFSNSRSEMNVSTLELGDSALYLCASRRTGTYEQYFGPGTRLTVT.